This T cell receptor (beta chain) was captured by sequencing in a study of early stage breast cancer tumors (dated by TCRdb to the late 2010s). In the study overall: Of the roughly 17 invasive breast tumors, eleven to twelve were found to be estrogen receptor-positive, progesterone receptor-positive and HER2-negative. Eight of the 12 ER+/PR+/HER2- tumors were invasive ductal carcinomas, while the other four were invasive lobular carcinomas. On average, each sample had roughly 9.7-fold read coverage. Across all samples, 2,500,000 or so templates representing about 1,100,000 unique clonotypes were detected. Overall study results and their limits: Greater similarity was observed between blood and normal breast repertoires than between blood and tumor repertoires, and tumor was distinguished from normal in about 90% of the 16 patients when each tissue was compared with blood. About 2.5-fold higher T cell density and higher clonality were observed in tumors than in adjacent normal breast tissue. Because the cohort was small, a breakdown by tumor subtype could not be done. Enriched TCRB sequences shared across patients were found to be mostly commonly generated sequences that were unlikely to play an important role in the tumor microenvironment. Sequencing bulk genomic DNA from unsorted cells could not capture chain pairing or functional markers like CD4, CD8 and FOXP3.

Turning to this clone: Its target antigen remains unknown. Per-base qualities were not stored, and no clone one base away is much larger.

Each sample was amplified as two independent genomic DNA replicates: approximately 0.5 ug for blood and approximately 1.5 ug for tumor or normal breast. TCRB sequencing of genomic DNA was carried out with the ImmunoSeq Intro kit according to the manufacturer's instructions. The multiplex PCR ran for roughly 29 cycles using proprietary primers and spike-in control sequences for absolute quantification. Single-end 150-bp reads were used to sequence an 87-bp fragment spanning the CDR3 and the flanking V and J genes. Seven samples, with two replicates for each sample, were multiplexed per lane of an Illumina MiSeq using version 3.0 chemistry. Concerning the study's data processing: Raw data were processed with the vendor's proprietary pipeline, and both replicates were merged into a single result per sample. Clonotypes were defined as productive rearrangements sharing the V-gene family, CDR3 amino acid sequence and J-gene segment. Clonality was computed as 1 minus the normalized Shannon entropy (Pielou evenness) of TCRB abundances. T cell density was estimated as total templates divided by the number of input cells, with the number of input cells inferred from the DNA input amount. Total repertoire diversity and clonality were estimated with Recon using default parameters. A clonotype counted as tumor-enriched if its abundance in tumor exceeded 0.1% and was at least 32-fold higher than its abundance in normal breast. TCRdb re-hosts the immuneACCESS table, in-frame sequences only. Its copies lack some clones; in the studies checked, an unresolved V gene accounts for under half of them, and the cause for the rest is not known. The V and J calls and the clone size are those of that table, but D and trimming were determined from the DNA. In this sample the table shows 32,000 or so clones, roughly two thirds of which occur a single time. Approximately 31% of the sample is taken by the ten largest.

Sequences LNHDA (CDR1) and SQIVND (CDR2) are obtained from the germline V gene (reference sequence). The CDR3 runs 14 amino acids, cysteine and phenylalanine included. The retained sequence is limited to the CDR3, 42 bases, with the frame set at the first base. V sheds 4 bases and J sheds 1 base, leaving 8 bases between their ends. The study profiled bulk TCR beta-chain repertoires in matched peripheral blood, tumor and adjacent normal breast tissue taken from some 17 patients with early-stage breast cancer. Before surgery, roughly 4.5-11 mL of whole blood was collected into EDTA tubes and then processed within 2 hours. Peripheral blood mononuclear cells were isolated by Ficoll-Paque centrifugation in SepMate-50 tubes. PBMCs were cryopreserved in aliquots of 2 to 4 million cells in around 90% FBS with about 10% DMSO and kept in liquid nitrogen. The Qiagen AllPrep DNA/RNA Mini kit was used to extract genomic DNA.

Recombination connected TRBV19 to TRBJ1-5; the D region possibly corresponds to TRBD1 (5 bases align). The sample was blood. The sequence was collected from a person between 45 and 65 years old with breast cancer. The CDR3 protein: CASSTRQSNQPQHF. The DNA reads as follows: TGTGCCAGTAGTACACGACAGAGCAATCAGCCCCAGCATTTT.